These 26 T cell receptor beta chains were sequenced from one sample in a study of OX40 agonist ivuxolimab in advanced cancers. This table comes from immunoSEQ multiplex PCR, and its TCRdb copy is limited to in-frame clones, with some not included. The sample holds around 26,000 clones; approximately 89% are singletons and the top ten take 34%. The sequencing used CD4+ or CD8+ T cells sorted from blood, collected in a trial of the OX40 agonist ivuxolimab. The receptors shown here come from an adult with an advanced solid tumor such as melanoma, head and neck, liver or kidney cancer.

The rearrangement joins TRBV6-5 to TRBJ1-2; D possibly corresponds to TRBD1 (6 bases). Germline V gene sequence: CDR1 MNHEY, CDR2 SVGAGI. V lost 3 bases to trimming and J lost 4 bases, with 15 bases between them. CDR3 length: 15 amino acids. The CDR3 nucleotides are TGTGCCAGCAGTTATGTCGGACAGCAATTCTATGGCTACACCTTC. Translation: CASSYVGQQFYGYTF.

The gene calls are TRBV7-6 and TRBJ2-5; no clear D gene. With the DNA end fitting TRBJ2-7 better, the J assignment may be wrong. The CDR3 has 14 amino acids. CDR1 SGHVS and CDR2 FNYEAQ come from the germline V gene. CDR3 protein: CASSLASGSYEQYF. For the CDR3, the DNA is TGTGCCAGCAGCTTAGCGTCAGGCTCCTACGAGCAGTACTTC.

This clone was recorded once. CDR3: CASRLPATDTQYF. The CDR3, as DNA: TGTGCCAGTAGACTCCCGGCTACAGATACGCAGTATTTT. The chain carries TRBV19 and TRBJ2-3; D gene uncertain. The CDR3 has 13 residues. Germline assignment: CDR1 LNHDA and CDR2 SQIVND (reference sequence). V gave up 6 bases and J gave up 3 bases, with 10 bases separating them. Combining the CDR3 with reference TRBV19 and TRBJ2-3 gives the whole variable domain DGGITQSPKYLFRKEGQNVTLSCEQNLNHDAMYWYRQDPGQGLRLIYYSQIVNDFQKGDIAEGYSVSREKKESFPLTVTSAQKNPTAFYLCASRLPATDTQYFGPGTRLTVL.

The rearrangement links TRBV14 to TRBJ2-1; tentatively, D is TRBD1 (6 bases). There are 14 residues in the CDR3. V dropped 4 bases and J dropped 5 bases, with 12 bases sitting between them. Germline CDR1 reads SGHDN; CDR2 reads FVKESK. The CDR3 DNA reads TGTGCCAGCAGCCCCTCCAGGGGCCACAATGAGCAGTTCTTC. Protein: CASSPSRGHNEQFF.

V usage is TRBV5-6 and J usage is TRBJ2-7; D is uncertain. The germline V and J ends were trimmed by 2 bases and 5 bases, with 14 bases remaining between them. Germline CDR1 is SGHDT and CDR2 is YYEEEE. The CDR3 runs to 14 residues. CDR3 DNA sequence: TGTGCCAGCAGCTTTGGTGACCCAGTCCACGAGCAGTACTTC. This codes for CASSFGDPVHEQYF.

The count of this clone is one. J is TRBJ2-5 and V is TRBV30, with 8 positions matching TRBD1. The CDR3 runs to 14 residues. V lost 0 bases, J lost 4 bases, and 4 bases stayed unmatched. Germline lookup yields CDR1 GTSNPN and CDR2 SVGIG (reference sequence). The chain's CDR3 is CAWSVGQGIETQYF. CDR3 coding DNA: TGTGCCTGGAGTGTTGGACAGGGCATAGAGACCCAGTACTTC.

The chain carries TRBV4-1 and TRBJ1-1, with D hard to call. The germline V gene encodes CDR1 MGHRA and CDR2 YSYEKL. V was pared by 2 bases and J by 4 bases, with 14 bases between. The CDR3 is made up of 15 amino acids. As DNA, the CDR3 is TGCGCCAGCAGCCAATCTGAAGGTGGAGGCACTGAAGCTTTCTTT. Protein sequence: CASSQSEGGGTEAFF.

The J gene is TRBJ2-7, the V gene TRBV27; perhaps TRBD2 as D (6 bases). The CDR3 contains 14 residues. Trimming shortened V by 3 bases and J by 4 bases, and 13 bases separated the two germline ends. Germline CDR1 MNHEY, CDR2 SMNVEV (reference sequence). In nucleotides, the CDR3 is TGTGCCAGCAGTTTCCGGGGAGGATCGTACGAGCAGTACTTC. This codes for CASSFRGGSYEQYF.

The rearrangement uses TRBV7-9 and TRBJ2-5, with TRBD2 matching 8 bases. TRBJ2-7 explains the end of the DNA better; the J call may be wrong. The CDR3 is 15 residues long. Germline V gene data show CDR1 as SEHNR and CDR2 as FQNEAQ (reference sequence). Here the CDR3 DNA reads TGTGCCAGCAGCTTCGAAAGCGGGGGTTCCTACGAGCAGTACTTC. This codes for CASSFESGGSYEQYF.

Concerning this clone itself: The junction and the germline gene differ at one end; a read error may be behind it. V and J are TRBV19 and TRBJ1-2; 12 positions match TRBD1. CDR1 is LNHDA and CDR2 is SQIVND in the germline V gene (reference sequence). The CDR3 totals 15 residues. The CDR3 sequence: CASRIAGTGGDGYTF. The CDR3 nucleotides read TGTGCCAGTAGAATAGCCGGGACAGGGGGCGATGGCTACACCTTC.

The count of this clone is one. This chain uses TRBV5-8 with TRBJ2-5; D unclear. The CDR3 runs 13 residues. Germline V gene sequence: CDR1 SGHTS, CDR2 YDEGEE. Trimming removed 7 bases at V and 3 bases at J, with 13 bases between. The CDR3 reads CASPFGQKETQYF. The CDR3 coding sequence is TGTGCCAGCCCATTTGGGCAGAAAGAGACCCAGTACTTC.

The chain links TRBV4-2 to TRBJ2-2; TRBD1 matches 9 bases. V dropped 0 bases and J dropped 7; count of bases not matched to a gene: 6. Germline CDR1 reads LGHNA; CDR2 reads YNFKEQ. The CDR3 contains 16 residues. The CDR3 here is CASSQDPTGGLGELFF. The CDR3 nucleotides are TGTGCCAGCAGCCAAGACCCGACAGGGGGTCTCGGGGAGCTGTTTTTT.

The V call is TRBV11-2, the J call TRBJ2-7; no clear D gene. The V end was cut by 5 bases, the J end by 4 bases, with 15 bases between. This CDR3 contains 14 residues. In germline, CDR1 is SGHAT, CDR2 FQNNGV. This chain's CDR3 is CASSQYQSPYEQYF. DNA for the CDR3: TGTGCCAGCAGCCAATATCAGTCACCATACGAGCAGTACTTC.

The CDR3 loop reads CASSFGGQGTQPQHF. The CDR3 nucleotides read TGTGCCAGCAGTTTTGGGGGGCAGGGAACTCAGCCCCAGCATTTT. V usage is TRBV27 and J usage is TRBJ1-5; TRBD1 is a possible D gene (6 bases). Germline V gives CDR1 MNHEY, CDR2 SMNVEV (reference sequence). The CDR3 extends over 15 amino acids. Trimming cost V 3 bases and J 6 bases, with 15 bases left between them.

The CDR3 here is CASTFKDTEQYF. The DNA of the CDR3 is TGTGCCAGCACCTTTAAGGATACCGAGCAGTACTTC. The chain employs TRBV11-2 and TRBJ2-7; D is ambiguous. Between the trimmed V and J ends, which lost 7 bases and 6 bases, there was a span of 13 bases. CDR1 SGHAT and CDR2 FQNNGV come from the germline V gene. The CDR3 consists of 12 residues.

V and J are TRBV5-8 and TRBJ2-7; D may be TRBD2 (6 bases). This CDR3 region has 13 residues. V shed 1 base and J shed 6 bases, with 11 bases lying between them. Looked up from germline, CDR1 is SGHTS and CDR2 is YDEGEE. CDR3: CASSLSSVGEQYF. The CDR3 nucleotides are TGTGCCAGCAGCTTGTCTAGCGTGGGCGAGCAGTACTTC. Variable domain in full (rest from reference TRBV5-8 and TRBJ2-7): EAGVTQSPTHLIKTRGQQATLRCSPISGHTSVYWYQQALGLGLQFLLWYDEGEERNRGNFPPRFSGRQFPNYSSELNVNALELEDSALYLCASSLSSVGEQYFGPGTRLTVT.

This clone occurred a few times. The CDR3 DNA reads as TGTGCCAGCAGCCAAGAGCCCCCGGACAGCCCGAGCTCCTACGAGCAGTACTTC. It codes for CASSQEPPDSPSSYEQYF. The chain couples TRBV13 to TRBJ2-7; D might be TRBD1 (6 bases). CDR1 and CDR2 (germline): PRHDT, FYEKMQ (reference sequence). This CDR3 has 18 amino acids. The germline V and J ends were trimmed by 5 bases and 0 bases, with 23 bases remaining between them.

CDR3 coding DNA: TGTGCCAGCAGCGGGGGGACAGCCTACGAGCAGTACTTC. It encodes CASSGGTAYEQYF. This chain uses TRBV5-8 with TRBJ2-7, with D perhaps matching TRBD1 (7 bases). There are 13 residues in the CDR3. Germline CDR1 SGHTS, CDR2 YDEGEE. V lost 4 bases, J lost 2 bases, and 10 bases lay in between.

The sample holds one count of this clone. The rearrangement links TRBV30 to TRBJ2-7; the D is unclear. The V gene's germline CDR1 is GTSNPN and CDR2 SVGIG (reference sequence). V lost 3 bases and J lost 6, with 15 bases in between. CDR3 length equals 13 residues. DNA of the CDR3: TGTGCCTGGAGGGGGAATTTCTTCAGCGAGCAGTACTTC. It is translated as CAWRGNFFSEQYF.

The gene calls are TRBV10-3 and TRBJ1-4; weak D call: TRBD1 (5 bases). V was trimmed by 7 bases and J by 4 bases, leaving 10 bases between them. This CDR3 has 13 residues. The V gene's germline CDR1 is ENHRY and CDR2 SYGVKD. The CDR3 region has the DNA TGTGCCATCACGAGGGACCTTAATGAAAAACTGTTTTTT. It encodes CAITRDLNEKLFF.

The chain joins TRBV27 to TRBJ2-7; 7 nucleotides align to TRBD1. Germline values: CDR1 MNHEY, CDR2 SMNVEV (reference sequence). Trimming removed 6 bases from V and 2 bases from J; junction bases left unmatched: 10. This CDR3 is built from 15 residues. The CDR3 loop is CASSLPDRWTYEQYF. Here the CDR3 DNA reads TGTGCCAGCAGCCTCCCGGACAGGTGGACCTACGAGCAGTACTTC.

The V call is TRBV4-1, the J call TRBJ2-2, with D uncertain. This CDR3 has 14 residues. V lost 3 bases and J lost 7, with 12 bases in between. Per germline, CDR1 MGHRA and CDR2 YSYEKL. The CDR3 sequence is CASSQGYGGGELFF. DNA of the CDR3: TGCGCCAGCAGCCAGGGATACGGCGGCGGGGAGCTGTTTTTT.

This clone appeared a few times. V usage is TRBV4-1 and J usage is TRBJ2-1, with unresolved D. Trimming took off 2 bases at V and 8 bases at J, with 10 bases between the two ends. The CDR3 totals 13 residues. In germline, CDR1 is MGHRA, CDR2 YSYEKL. CDR3 DNA sequence: TGCGCCAGCAGCCAATCCAACAGTGATGAGCAGTTCTTC. Translating it yields CASSQSNSDEQFF.

V is TRBV14 and J is TRBJ2-5, with no clear D. V shed 0 bases and J shed 7 bases, with 12 bases lying between them. Per germline, CDR1 SGHDN and CDR2 FVKESK. The CDR3 consists of 14 residues. In DNA, the CDR3 is TGTGCCAGCAGCCAAGATACGCTTGGCGTGACCCAGTACTTC. It yields the protein CASSQDTLGVTQYF.

The chain employs TRBV7-8 and TRBJ2-7; the match to TRBD2 covers 7 bases. Trimming cost V 1 base and J 4 bases; bases outside gene matches: 7. This CDR3 has 15 amino acids. From germline, CDR1 is SGHVS and CDR2 FQNEAQ. The CDR3 reads CASSLVEGRGYEQYF. CDR3 sequence (DNA): TGTGCCAGCAGCTTAGTAGAGGGGCGGGGGTACGAGCAGTACTTC.

The chain combines TRBV19 with TRBJ1-1, with a weak D call TRBD1 (5 bases). V lost 7 bases to trimming and J lost 1 base, with 13 bases between them. CDR3 length equals 14 residues. Germline V gene data show CDR1 as LNHDA and CDR2 as SQIVND (reference sequence). CDR3 region: CASTAGSSNTEAFF. The CDR3 DNA follows: TGTGCCAGTACCGCAGGGTCTTCGAACACTGAAGCTTTCTTT.